This note documents a single T cell receptor (beta chain) sequence. The sample comes from a study of cytomegalovirus exposure and HLA in healthy donors. Measured with immunoSEQ multiplex PCR; TCRdb has only the in-frame clones, and not every one. Among some 78,000 clones, almost 97% were seen once, and the ten largest hold roughly 1.6%. Germline V gene sequence: CDR1 SGDLS, CDR2 YYNGEE. V shed 0 bases, J shed 0 bases, and the junction held 2 bases outside the gene matches. This CDR3 has 16 amino acids. The chain recombines TRBV9 with TRBJ2-1, with 8 bases identical to TRBD2. The sequencing sample was made of PBMCs. The receptor was isolated from a man between 18 and 35 years old in good health and CMV-seropositive. The CDR3: CASSVVSGTSYNEQFF. The CDR3 DNA follows: TGTGCCAGCAGCGTAGTTAGCGGGACCTCCTACAATGAGCAGTTCTTC.